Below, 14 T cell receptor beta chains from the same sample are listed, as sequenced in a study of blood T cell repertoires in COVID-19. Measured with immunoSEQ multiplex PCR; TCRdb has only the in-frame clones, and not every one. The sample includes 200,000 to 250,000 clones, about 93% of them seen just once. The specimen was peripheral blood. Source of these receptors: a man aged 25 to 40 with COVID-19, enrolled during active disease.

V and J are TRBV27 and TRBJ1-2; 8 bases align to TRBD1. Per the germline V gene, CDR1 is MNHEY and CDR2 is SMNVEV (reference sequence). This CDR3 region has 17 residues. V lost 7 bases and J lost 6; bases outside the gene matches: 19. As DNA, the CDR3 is TGTGCCAGCACCTCGATTGGGACAGGCCCTCTTCCGAATGGCTACACCTTC. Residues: CASTSIGTGPLPNGYTF.

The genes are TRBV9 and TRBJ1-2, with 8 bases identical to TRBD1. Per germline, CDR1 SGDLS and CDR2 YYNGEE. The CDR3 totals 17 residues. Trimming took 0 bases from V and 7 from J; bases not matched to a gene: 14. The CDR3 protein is CASSVEHRGDYLSGYTF. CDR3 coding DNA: TGTGCCAGCAGCGTAGAGCACAGGGGGGATTACCTAAGTGGCTACACCTTC.

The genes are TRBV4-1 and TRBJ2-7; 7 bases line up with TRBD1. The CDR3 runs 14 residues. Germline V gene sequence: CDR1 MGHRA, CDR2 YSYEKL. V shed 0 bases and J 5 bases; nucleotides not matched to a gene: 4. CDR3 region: CASSQDRDRDEQYF. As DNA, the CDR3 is TGCGCCAGCAGCCAAGATCGGGACAGAGACGAGCAGTACTTC.

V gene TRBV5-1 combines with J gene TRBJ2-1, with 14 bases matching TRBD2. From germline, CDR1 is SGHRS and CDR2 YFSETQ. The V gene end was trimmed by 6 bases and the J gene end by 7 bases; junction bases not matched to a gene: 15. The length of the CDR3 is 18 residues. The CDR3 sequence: CASTETSGGAFGSNEQFF. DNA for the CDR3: TGCGCCAGCACCGAGACTAGCGGGGGGGCCTTTGGATCGAATGAGCAGTTCTTC.

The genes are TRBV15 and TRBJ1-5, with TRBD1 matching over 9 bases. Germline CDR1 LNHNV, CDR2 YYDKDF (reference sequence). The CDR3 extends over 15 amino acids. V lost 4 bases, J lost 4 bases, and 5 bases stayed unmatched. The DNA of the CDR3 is TGTGCCACCAGCACGTCCGGGACAGGGAATCAGCCCCAGCATTTT. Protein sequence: CATSTSGTGNQPQHF.

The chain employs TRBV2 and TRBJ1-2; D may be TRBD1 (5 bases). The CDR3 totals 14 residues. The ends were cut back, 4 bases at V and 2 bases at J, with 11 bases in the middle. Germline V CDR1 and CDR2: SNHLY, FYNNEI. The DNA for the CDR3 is TGTGCCAGCAGTGCTCAAGCAGGGAACTATGGCTACACCTTC. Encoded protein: CASSAQAGNYGYTF.

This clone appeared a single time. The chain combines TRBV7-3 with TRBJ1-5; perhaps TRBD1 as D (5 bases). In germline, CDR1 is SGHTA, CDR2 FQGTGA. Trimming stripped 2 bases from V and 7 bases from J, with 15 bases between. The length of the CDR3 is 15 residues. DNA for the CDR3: TGTGCCAGCAGCTTAGATGGGTCAGGGCGGCAGCCCCAGCATTTT. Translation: CASSLDGSGRQPQHF.

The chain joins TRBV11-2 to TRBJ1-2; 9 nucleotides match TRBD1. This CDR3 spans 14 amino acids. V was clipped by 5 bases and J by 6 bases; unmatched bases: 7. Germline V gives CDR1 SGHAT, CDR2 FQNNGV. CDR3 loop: CASSANRQGDGYTF. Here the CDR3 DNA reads TGTGCCAGCAGCGCAAACCGACAGGGGGATGGCTACACCTTC.

DNA for the CDR3: TGTGCCAGCAGCTTAACGGGGCAGAGCCCGGACGAGCAGTACTTC. As protein: CASSLTGQSPDEQYF. The chain has TRBV7-3 and TRBJ2-7; D perhaps matches TRBD1 (5 bases). V lost 0 bases, J lost 5 bases, and 14 bases lay in between. Germline CDR1 and CDR2: SGHTA and FQGTGA. This CDR3 has 15 residues.

The CDR3 DNA reads TGTGCCAGCAGCCAACACCGGGTGTTATCCTACGAGCAGTACTTC. Translated, it gives CASSQHRVLSYEQYF. The genes are TRBV5-6 and TRBJ2-7; no reliable D call. The CDR3 consists of 15 residues. Looked up from germline, CDR1 is SGHDT and CDR2 is YYEEEE. Trimming took off 4 bases at V and 1 base at J, with 15 bases between the two ends.

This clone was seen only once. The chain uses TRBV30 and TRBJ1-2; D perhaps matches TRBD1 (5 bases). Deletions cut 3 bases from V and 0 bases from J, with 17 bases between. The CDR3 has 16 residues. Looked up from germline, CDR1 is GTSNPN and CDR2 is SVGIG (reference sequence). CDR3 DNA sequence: TGTGCCTGGAGGGCCCTCGGGGGGGGAGCTAACTATGGCTACACCTTC. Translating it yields CAWRALGGGANYGYTF.

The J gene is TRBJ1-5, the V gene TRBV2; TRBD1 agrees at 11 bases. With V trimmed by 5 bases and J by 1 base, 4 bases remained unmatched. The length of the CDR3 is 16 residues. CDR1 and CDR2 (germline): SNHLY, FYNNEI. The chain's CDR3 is CASSMDRGLSNQPQHF. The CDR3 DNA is TGTGCCAGCAGTATGGACAGGGGGCTCAGCAATCAGCCCCAGCATTTT.

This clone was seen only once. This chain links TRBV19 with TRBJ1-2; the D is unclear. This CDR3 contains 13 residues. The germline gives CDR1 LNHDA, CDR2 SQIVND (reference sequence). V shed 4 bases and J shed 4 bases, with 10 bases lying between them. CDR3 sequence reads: CASSSRGSYGYTF. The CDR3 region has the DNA TGTGCCAGTAGTAGTCGAGGGAGCTATGGCTACACCTTC.

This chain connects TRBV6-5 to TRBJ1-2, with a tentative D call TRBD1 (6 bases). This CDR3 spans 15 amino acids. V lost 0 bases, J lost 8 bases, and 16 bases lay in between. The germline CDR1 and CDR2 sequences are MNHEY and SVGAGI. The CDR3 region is CASSYSVTGTFGYTF. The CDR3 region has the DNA TGTGCCAGCAGTTACTCGGTGACAGGAACATTCGGCTACACCTTC.